Ten or more counts support the clone carrying this T cell receptor (beta chain). Its antigen is not known. In every case, the donor was a healthy Caucasian. This sample was included in a study of identical twins. General observations from the study: The authors drew conclusions from cross-sectional statistical analysis rather than following the same donors.

TCRdb independently ran MiXCR on the 5' RACE reads; one entry per CDR3 protein. The data contain hundreds of thousands of distinct CDR3 sequences, under 9% of them singletons. The same specimen was also included in a second study, on yellow fever vaccine responses in identical twins.

The sample was PBMCs. The TCR was taken from a woman in her late teens or twenties in good health.

CDR3 sequence reads: CAISEPGTSGTEQFF. The DNA of the CDR3 is TGTGCCATCAGTGAGCCGGGGACTAGCGGGACAGAGCAGTTCTTC. The rearrangement joins TRBV10-3 to TRBJ2-1; 13 bases map to TRBD2. Trimming took 2 bases from V and 10 from J; bases not matched to a gene: 5. CDR1 is ENHRY, CDR2 SYGVKD, per germline. There are 15 residues in the CDR3.